A selection of T cell receptor beta chains follows, all from one sample in a study of CD8 T cells in ankylosing spondylitis. TCRdb re-called the 5' RACE reads through MiXCR, storing one row per CDR3 protein. The repertoire has approximately 92,000 distinct CDR3 sequences, about 9% of them found once; the top ten carry under 6%. The sample consisted of blood, either unsorted or a sorted T cell fraction (not recorded which). The receptors come from a male donor with ankylosing spondylitis or in good health (not recorded which). The CDR3 runs from the conserved cysteine through the conserved F or W. A D gene is named only where the DNA matches it firmly. Expanded clones get a size class; other rows say once, few or many, or leave the size out.

CDR3 protein	CDR3 DNA	J gene	D gene	clone size	V gene
CSARDGQGALDTQYF	TGCAGTGCTAGAGACGGACAGGGGGCTTTAGATACGCAGTATTTT	TRBJ2-3	TRBD1	many	TRBV20-1
CATSSRDRATEAFF	TGTGCCACCAGCTCAAGGGACAGGGCGACTGAAGCTTTCTTT	TRBJ1-1	TRBD1	many	TRBV15
CASTLLAGGNTGELFF	TGTGCCAGCACCCTTTTAGCGGGGGGCAACACCGGGGAGCTGTTTTTT	TRBJ2-2	TRBD2	many	TRBV7-3
CAISTGELLADTQYF	TGTGCCATCAGTACAGGGGAGCTTTTGGCAGATACGCAGTATTTT	TRBJ2-3	TRBD1	many	TRBV10-3
CASSLKVTDSGANVLTF	TGTGCCAGCAGCTTAAAAGTGACGGACTCTGGGGCCAACGTCCTGACTTTC	TRBJ2-6	NA	many	TRBV11-2
CASSLGDRDNEKLFF	TGCGCCAGCAGCTTGGGAGACAGGGATAATGAAAAACTGTTTTTT	TRBJ1-4	TRBD1	NA	TRBV5-1
CASSLDRVHEQYF	TGTGCCAGCAGCCTCGACAGGGTCCACGAGCAGTACTTC	TRBJ2-7	TRBD1	many	TRBV28
CASSYGTGSGTEAFF	TGTGCCAGCAGTTACGGGACAGGATCGGGGACTGAAGCTTTCTTT	TRBJ1-1	TRBD1	many	TRBV6-2/TRBV6-3
CASSPSDLPVNSPLHF	TGTGCCAGCAGCCCTTCGGACTTACCCGTTAATTCACCCCTCCACTTT	TRBJ1-6	NA	many	TRBV9
CASSYEGGGAHTGELFF	TGTGCCAGCAGTTACGAAGGCGGGGGCGCACACACCGGGGAGCTGTTTTTT	TRBJ2-2	NA	many	TRBV6-5
CSAQDRAPNTGELFF	TGCAGTGCTCAGGACAGGGCCCCGAACACCGGGGAGCTGTTTTTT	TRBJ2-2	TRBD1	many	TRBV20-1
CASNKDREAYNEQFF	TGTGCCAGCAACAAAGACAGGGAGGCCTACAATGAGCAGTTCTTC	TRBJ2-1	NA	many	TRBV6-5
CASSISGTSGAYEQFF	TGTGCCAGCAGTATCTCCGGGACTAGCGGGGCGTATGAGCAGTTCTTC	TRBJ2-1	TRBD2	NA	TRBV27
CASSRSGGRNEQFF	TGTGCCAGCAGCCGGAGCGGCGGGCGCAATGAGCAGTTCTTC	TRBJ2-1	NA	many	TRBV12-3/TRBV12-4
CASSTGTGTPSYNEQFF	TGTGCCAGCAGTACGGGAACAGGGACCCCGTCCTACAATGAGCAGTTCTTC	TRBJ2-1	NA	many	TRBV27
CASSPQGPSLHQETLYF	TGTGCCAGCAGCCCTCAAGGACCTAGCCTACACCAAGAGACCCTGTACTTC	TRBJ2-5	NA	NA	TRBV7-2
CASSPGGTGWTEAFF	TGTGCCAGCAGTCCGGGTGGGACAGGGTGGACTGAAGCTTTCTTT	TRBJ1-1	TRBD1	few	TRBV28
CASSLGQQENIQYF	TGTGCCAGCAGCCTTGGACAGCAAGAAAACATTCAGTACTTC	TRBJ2-4	NA	many	TRBV7-6
CSVEPPYPREAFF	TGCAGCGTTGAACCCCCCTATCCCAGGGAAGCTTTCTTT	TRBJ1-1	NA	few	TRBV29-1
CASTITGVPGELFF	TGCGCCAGCACGATAACAGGGGTTCCCGGGGAGCTGTTTTTT	TRBJ2-2	TRBD1	many	TRBV5-1
CASRDYSNQPQHF	TGTGCCAGCAGGGACTATAGCAATCAGCCCCAGCATTTT	TRBJ1-5	NA	many	TRBV6-1
CASSGSEAFF	TGTGCCAGCAGTGGCTCGGAAGCTTTCTTT	TRBJ1-1	NA	many	TRBV12-3/TRBV12-4
CATSRDDNTEAFF	TGTGCCACCAGCAGAGACGACAACACTGAAGCTTTCTTT	TRBJ1-1	NA	NA	TRBV15
CASSNPSDTQYF	TGTGCCAGCAGTAACCCGAGCGATACGCAGTATTTT	TRBJ2-3	NA	many	TRBV25-1
CSAMGGWTDTQYF	TGCAGTGCCATGGGGGGGTGGACAGATACGCAGTATTTT	TRBJ2-3	TRBD2	many	TRBV20-1
CASSPQGASEAFF	TGTGCCAGCAGCCCGCAGGGGGCTTCTGAAGCTTTCTTT	TRBJ1-1	TRBD1	many	TRBV7-3
CASSESGGGQWYNEQFF	TGTGCCAGCAGTGAATCGGGGGGGGGACAGTGGTACAATGAGCAGTTCTTC	TRBJ2-1	NA	few	TRBV2
CASSLGQGGVQPQHF	TGTGCCAGCAGCTTAGGGCAAGGGGGCGTTCAGCCCCAGCATTTT	TRBJ1-5	TRBD1	many	TRBV7-9
CASKREGDSYNEQFF	TGCGCCAGCAAGCGGGAGGGGGACTCCTACAATGAGCAGTTCTTC	TRBJ2-1	TRBD2	many	TRBV5-1
CASRERVDLWPEAFF	TGTGCCAGCAGAGAAAGGGTCGATTTGTGGCCTGAAGCTTTCTTT	TRBJ1-1	NA	many	TRBV6-1
CASSVGGGNTIYF	TGTGCCAGCAGCGTAGGAGGAGGAAACACCATATATTTT	TRBJ1-3	NA	many	TRBV9
CASSMEGGPGQETQYF	TGTGCCAGTAGTATGGAAGGTGGGCCGGGTCAAGAGACCCAGTACTTC	TRBJ2-5	NA	NA	TRBV19
CSARDPADPVEQYF	TGCAGTGCTAGAGATCCCGCGGACCCCGTCGAGCAGTACTTC	TRBJ2-7	NA	many	TRBV20-1
CASSPRPGNYGYTF	TGCGCCAGCAGCCCCCGCCCGGGGAACTATGGCTACACCTTC	TRBJ1-2	NA	few	TRBV5-1
CASSVALGAVAHPGELFF	TGTGCCAGCAGCGTAGCCCTAGGTGCTGTAGCTCACCCCGGGGAGCTGTTTTTT	TRBJ2-2	NA	many	TRBV9
CASSIGLGQYF	TGTGCCAGTAGTATAGGACTGGGGCAGTATTTT	TRBJ2-3	NA	many	TRBV19